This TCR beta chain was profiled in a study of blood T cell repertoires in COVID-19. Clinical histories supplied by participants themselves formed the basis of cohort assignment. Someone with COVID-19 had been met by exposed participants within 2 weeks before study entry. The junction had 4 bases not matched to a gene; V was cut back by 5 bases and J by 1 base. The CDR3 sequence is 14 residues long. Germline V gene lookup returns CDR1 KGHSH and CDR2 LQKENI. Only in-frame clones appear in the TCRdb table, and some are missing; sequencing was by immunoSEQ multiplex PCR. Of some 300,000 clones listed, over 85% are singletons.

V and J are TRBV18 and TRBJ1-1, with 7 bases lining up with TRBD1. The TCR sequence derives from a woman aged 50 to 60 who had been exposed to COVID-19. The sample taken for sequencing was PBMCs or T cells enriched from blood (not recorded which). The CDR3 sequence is CASSSRTGNTEAFF. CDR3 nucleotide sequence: TGTGCCAGCTCATCTCGGACAGGGAACACTGAAGCTTTCTTT.